This T cell receptor (beta chain) emerged from a study of response to subunit inactivated influenza vaccine. TCRdb analysed the RT-PCR reads with MiXCR anew, one entry per CDR3 protein. The data contain 500,000 to 700,000 distinct CDR3 sequences, roughly 25% of them singletons. The germline gives CDR1 SGHTA, CDR2 FQGNSA. Trimming removed 2 bases from V and 6 bases from J; junction bases left unmatched: 8. The CDR3 totals 15 residues. The data also belong to a second study, concerning T cells expressing NK-cell markers. This second study notes: For TCR beta, cDNA was produced by 5'RACE template switching with UMIs. Sorted CD3+CD56-NKG2C+, CD3+CD56+NKG2C+ and CD3+CD56+NKG2C- T cells supplied the TCR beta repertoires. HCMV seropositivity characterized seven of the eight sequenced donors, and seronegativity one. In several donors, dominant CD3+CD56+NKG2C+ clones formed roughly 1.0-8% of CD8+ cells.

This material consisted of CD4+ T cells sorted from PBMCs, taken approximately 13 days after vaccination. This chain links TRBV7-2 with TRBJ2-7, with 9 bases lining up with TRBD2. This clonotype was sampled from a man over 45 who received an inactivated influenza vaccine. CDR3 amino acids: CASSLKRGVEVEQYF. CDR3 nucleotides: TGTGCCAGCAGCTTAAAGCGGGGGGTTGAGGTCGAGCAGTACTTC.